Detailed here is one T cell receptor (beta chain). Antigen unknown. The sample is drawn from a study of T cell responses to AZD1222 COVID-19 vaccine. General study results and limits: Scientists sampled the repertoires only once the peak T cell response had passed. Females made up more of the donors, who were largely white British, and clonal diversity may have come out too low. Within unmutated variant regions lay the reported targets of nearly half of spike-specific TCRs.

Produced via immunoSEQ multiplex PCR; TCRdb's table is partial and in-frame only. The sample lists over 100,000 clones, around nine tenths seen once, with roughly 12% in the top ten. Trimming shortened V by 2 bases and J by 3 bases, and 13 bases separated the two germline ends. Germline loops: CDR1 SGHTA, CDR2 FQGNSA. The CDR3 sequence is 16 residues long. This chain links TRBV7-2 with TRBJ1-4; D uncertain. Sequenced material: peripheral blood, taken on day 0 of AZD1222 vaccination. The TCR was taken from an adult in good health. CDR3 nucleotides: TGTGCCAGCAGCTTATTGGGTGGAGGATCTAATGAAAAACTGTTTTTT. This sequence encodes CASSLLGGGSNEKLFF.